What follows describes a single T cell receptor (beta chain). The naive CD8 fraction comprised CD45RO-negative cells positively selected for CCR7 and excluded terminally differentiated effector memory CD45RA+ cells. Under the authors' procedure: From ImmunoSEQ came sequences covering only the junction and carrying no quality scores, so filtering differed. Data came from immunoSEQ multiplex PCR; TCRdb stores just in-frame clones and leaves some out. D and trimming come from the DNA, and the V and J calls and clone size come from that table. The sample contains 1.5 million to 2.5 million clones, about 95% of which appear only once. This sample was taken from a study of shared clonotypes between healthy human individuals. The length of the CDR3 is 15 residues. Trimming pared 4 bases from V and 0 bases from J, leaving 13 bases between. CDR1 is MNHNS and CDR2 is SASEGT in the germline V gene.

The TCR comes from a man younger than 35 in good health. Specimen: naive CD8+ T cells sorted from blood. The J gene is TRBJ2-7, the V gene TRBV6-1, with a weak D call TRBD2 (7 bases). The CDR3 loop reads CASSGGRGLSYEQYF. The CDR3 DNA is TGTGCCAGCAGTGGGGGGCGGGGGCTCTCCTACGAGCAGTACTTC.